The present T cell receptor (beta chain) was sequenced within a study of blood T cell repertoires in COVID-19. In the original analysis: Reference gene primer amplification yielded estimated nucleated cell counts. Here immunoSEQ multiplex PCR was the method, and the copy in TCRdb shows in-frame clones only, minus some. Clone size and V and J calls were adopted from that table, with D and trimming inferred from the DNA. The table shows 250,000 to 350,000 clones, with just under 85% occurring only once. Source material: peripheral blood. This clonotype was sampled from a woman between 45 and 65 years old with active or convalescent COVID-19.

CDR3 region: CASSPEGAFTYEQYF. CDR3 DNA: TGTGCCAGCAGCCCCGAGGGCGCTTTTACCTACGAGCAGTACTTC. V is TRBV11-2 and J is TRBJ2-7, with D possibly matching TRBD2 (5 bases). The V gene lost 5 bases and the J gene lost 2 bases, with 16 bases spanning the gap. The V gene's germline CDR1 is SGHAT and CDR2 FQNNGV. This CDR3 comprises 15 residues.